These 10 T cell receptor beta chains originate from one sample sequenced in a study of blood T cell repertoires in COVID-19. Repertoires were generated with immunoSEQ multiplex PCR, while TCRdb's copy carries only in-frame clones and drops some. The table shows about 64,000 clones, with approximately 90% occurring only once. Sequencing used PBMCs or T cells enriched from blood (not recorded which). These TCRs come from a middle-aged woman who had recovered from COVID-19.

V and J are TRBV7-7 and TRBJ2-2; tentative D call: TRBD2 (7 bases). The germline V gene encodes CDR1 SSHAT and CDR2 FNYEAQ (reference sequence). Deletions cut 5 bases from V and 3 bases from J, with 16 bases between. This CDR3 is 16 amino acids long. The CDR3 sequence: CASSKPQGGDTGELFF. For the CDR3, the DNA is TGTGCCAGCAGCAAGCCCCAAGGGGGGGACACCGGGGAGCTGTTTTTT.

The chain combines TRBV13 with TRBJ1-1; D remains ambiguous. Trimming removed 3 bases from V and 6 bases from J, with 17 bases in between. CDR1 is PRHDT and CDR2 is FYEKMQ in the germline V gene (reference sequence). This CDR3 is 15 amino acids long. CDR3 in DNA: TGTGCCAGCAGCTTTGGCCCCCGCGCCGGGGCTGAAGCTTTCTTT. Translated: CASSFGPRAGAEAFF.

This clone has only a few counts. The J gene is TRBJ1-6, the V gene TRBV5-1; TRBD1 might be the D (5 bases). V gave up 0 bases and J gave up 12 bases, with 22 bases separating them. Germline assignment: CDR1 SGHRS and CDR2 YFSETQ. The CDR3 loop spans 17 amino acids. CDR3 residues: CASSLVPARDSSGPLHF. The DNA for the CDR3 is TGCGCCAGCAGCTTGGTTCCAGCTCGGGACTCAAGCGGACCCCTCCACTTT.

The rearrangement joins TRBV3-1 (or the pseudogene TRBV3-2) to TRBJ1-2; D is possibly TRBD1 (6 bases). Germline V gene sequence: CDR1 LGHDT, CDR2 YNNKEL (reference sequence). The CDR3 sequence is 12 residues long. Trimming pared 2 bases from V and 7 bases from J, leaving 8 bases between. The CDR3, as DNA: TGTGCCAGCAGCCAACGAGGGGGTGGCTACACCTTC. This encodes CASSQRGGGYTF.

This chain links TRBV7-3 with TRBJ2-3, with TRBD2 identical over 7 bases. The CDR3 runs to 15 residues. Germline CDR1 reads SGHTA; CDR2 reads FQGTGA. Trimming took 1 base from V and 0 from J; bases not matched to a gene: 1. In nucleotides, the CDR3 is TGTGCCAGCAGCTTAATGCGGGGGAGCACAGATACGCAGTATTTT. Translating gives CASSLMRGSTDTQYF.

Only one count was recorded for this clone. V gene TRBV2 combines with J gene TRBJ2-1, with 8 bases aligning to TRBD2. The V and J ends lost 6 bases and 9 bases, in that order; junction bases with no gene match: 22. Germline-derived CDR1 and CDR2 are SNHLY and FYNNEI. The CDR3 extends over 18 amino acids. DNA for the CDR3: TGTGCCAGCAGACCTATAAAACAGGGACTAGTCCACAGAGGTGAGCAGTTCTTC. Translated, it gives CASRPIKQGLVHRGEQFF.

Only a few counts were recorded for this clone. The V call is TRBV25-1, the J call TRBJ1-1; a possible D gene is TRBD1 (5 bases). CDR1 and CDR2 from the germline V gene are MGHDK and SYGVNS. The V and J ends lost 7 bases and 5 bases respectively, with 17 bases between them. This CDR3 has 14 residues. The CDR3 region is CASTSTGRATEAFF. In nucleotides, the CDR3 is TGTGCCAGCACCTCAACGGGCAGGGCTACTGAAGCTTTCTTT.

The chain employs TRBV4-1 and TRBJ1-3; TRBD1 agrees at 8 bases. The CDR3 totals 17 residues. V dropped 4 bases and J dropped 0; count of bases not matched to a gene: 8. In germline, CDR1 is MGHRA, CDR2 YSYEKL. The CDR3 sequence: CASSPYGQGSSGNTIYF. CDR3 DNA: TGCGCCAGCAGCCCATACGGACAGGGAAGCTCTGGAAACACCATATATTTT.

The chain has TRBV27 and TRBJ1-5, with a weak D call TRBD1 (6 bases). The CDR3 sequence is 15 residues long. CDR1 is MNHEY, CDR2 SMNVEV, per germline (reference sequence). Trimming took off 2 bases at V and 4 bases at J, with 12 bases between the two ends. The CDR3 region is CASSLMGAENQPQHF. The CDR3, as DNA: TGTGCCAGCAGTTTAATGGGGGCAGAGAATCAGCCCCAGCATTTT.

The rearrangement uses TRBV19 and TRBJ2-2, with D perhaps TRBD1 (5 bases). Germline CDR1 is LNHDA and CDR2 is SQIVND (reference sequence). The CDR3 runs to 16 residues. Trimming removed 3 bases from V and 0 bases from J, with 11 bases in between. Here the CDR3 DNA reads TGTGCCAGTAGTATCTTAGGGGCGTCGAACACCGGGGAGCTGTTTTTT. As protein: CASSILGASNTGELFF.